The 26 T cell receptor beta chains presented below share a single source sample, sequenced in a study of blood T cells in healthy people across ages. Through a sample-barcoded 5' primer and a J-beta primer mix, a second PCR was run for roughly 6 to 11 cycles. TCRdb re-called the 5' RACE reads through MiXCR, storing one row per CDR3 protein. The sample has roughly 720,000 distinct CDR3 sequences, approximately 55% seen once. Sequencing was performed on blood. These receptors were taken from an elderly man in good health.

This clonotype was found a few times. The chain joins TRBV28 to TRBJ2-3; 13 bases are shared with TRBD2. CDR1 is MDHEN, CDR2 SYDVKM, per germline. This CDR3 has 16 residues. Germline trimming cut 6 bases from V and 14 bases from J; bases unmatched to any gene: 17. DNA of the CDR3: TGTGCCAGCAGCCCAGGGACTAGCGGGGTCCACAGATACGCGTATTTT. Encoded protein: CASSPGTSGVHRYAYF.

The V call is TRBV20-1, the J call TRBJ2-1, with 9 bases matching TRBD2. Looked up from germline, CDR1 is DFQATT and CDR2 is SNEGSKA (reference sequence). The CDR3 sequence is 15 residues long. V was clipped by 1 base and J by 15 bases; unmatched bases: 16. The CDR3 reads CSARAAGGPNISRFF. The CDR3 DNA sequence: TGCAGTGCTAGAGCGGCGGGAGGGCCCAATATAAGTCGGTTCTTC.

The sample holds one count of this clonotype. This rearrangement joins TRBV2 to TRBJ1-6; D remains unclear. The CDR3 loop spans 17 amino acids. Trimming removed 4 bases at V and 0 bases at J, with 13 bases between. CDR1 is SNHLY, CDR2 FYNNEI, per germline. CDR3 in amino acids: CASSVRMGSSYNSPLHF. In DNA, the CDR3 is TGTGCCAGCAGTGTCCGTATGGGGAGCTCCTATAATTCACCCCTCCACTTT. The variable domain in full, with the rest retrieved from reference TRBV2 and TRBJ1-6, is EPEVTQTPSHQVTQMGQEVILRCVPISNHLYFYWYRQILGQKVEFLVSFYNNEISEKSEIFDDQFSVERPDGSNFTLKIRSTKLEDSAMYFCASSVRMGSSYNSPLHFGNGTRLTVT.

This clonotype was observed a few times. CDR3 residues: CASSVSGSRDEQYF. The DNA for the CDR3 is TGTGCCAGCAGTGTAAGCGGGAGTAGGGATGAGCAGTACTTC. V usage is TRBV9 and J usage is TRBJ2-5; 8 positions agree with TRBD2. Germline V gene sequence: CDR1 SGDLS, CDR2 YYNGEE. V lost 5 bases, J lost 11 bases, and 14 bases stayed unmatched. The CDR3 spans 14 residues. The entire variable domain, with the rest obtained from reference TRBV9 and TRBJ2-5, is as follows: DSGVTQTPKHLITATGQRVTLRCSPRSGDLSVYWYQQSLDQGLQFLIQYYNGEERAKGNILERFSAQQFPDLHSELNLSSLELGDSALYFCASSVSGSRDEQYFGPGTRLLVL.

The V and J genes are TRBV12-3 or TRBV12-4 and TRBJ2-1; TRBD2 aligns across 11 bases. TRBJ2-7 explains the end of the DNA better; the J call may be wrong. CDR3 length equals 21 residues. The CDR3 here is CASSSQSGTSSGRPTYNEQYF. As DNA, the CDR3 is TGTGCCAGCAGTTCCCAAAGCGGCACATCTAGCGGGAGGCCAACCTACAATGAGCAGTACTTC.

The chain combines TRBV18 with TRBJ2-1; TRBD2 aligns across 7 bases. CDR3 length: 15 residues. V shed 6 bases and J 3 bases; nucleotides not matched to a gene: 8. Germline V CDR1 and CDR2: KGHSH, LQKENI. CDR3 sequence: CASSHPSGGYNEQFF. CDR3 in DNA: TGTGCCAGCTCGCACCCATCGGGGGGCTACAATGAGCAGTTCTTC.

The chain links TRBV27 to TRBJ2-6, with D possibly TRBD2 on 7 matching bases. Trimming stripped 5 bases from V and 1 base from J, with 18 bases between. The CDR3 is 18 residues long. Germline CDR1 and CDR2: MNHEY and SMNVEV (reference sequence). The CDR3 DNA reads TGTGCCAGCAGTCAAACCGGGGGGACACCGTCTGGGGCCAACGTCCTGACTTTC. Amino acids: CASSQTGGTPSGANVLTF.

The gene calls are TRBV7-8 and TRBJ2-1; 13 positions agree with TRBD2. Germline trimming cut 9 bases from V and 9 bases from J; bases unmatched to any gene: 8. This CDR3 is built from 14 residues. CDR1 is SGHVS and CDR2 is FQNEAQ in the germline V gene. CDR3 sequence: CASGLAGEGGEQFF. The CDR3 coding sequence is TGTGCCAGTGGACTAGCGGGAGAGGGCGGTGAGCAGTTCTTC.

This clonotype was picked up a small number of times. The chain joins TRBV5-1 to TRBJ2-7; 7 bases match TRBD1. The V segment lost 2 bases and the J segment 7 bases; nucleotides outside the gene matches: 9. Germline lookup yields CDR1 SGHRS and CDR2 YFSETQ. This CDR3 is built from 14 residues. CDR3 sequence reads: CASSLTQGIGEQYF. The CDR3 DNA is TGCGCCAGCAGCTTAACACAGGGGATAGGAGAGCAGTACTTC.

This clonotype occurred a few times. The V call is TRBV28, the J call TRBJ2-5, with D perhaps TRBD1 or TRBD2 (6 bases each). CDR3 length: 14 residues. CDR1 and CDR2 (germline): MDHEN, SYDVKM. V was shortened by 6 bases and J by 5 bases, with 16 bases between the two germline ends. The CDR3: CASSEGGSWETQYF. CDR3 bases: TGTGCCAGCAGCGAAGGGGGGAGTTGGGAGACCCAGTACTTC.

DNA for the CDR3: TGCAGTGCTAGAGCCGACGGTACCTATGGCTACACCTTC. It specifies CSARADGTYGYTF. The chain combines TRBV20-1 with TRBJ1-2; D gene uncertain. Germline V gives CDR1 DFQATT, CDR2 SNEGSKA (reference sequence). V was cut by 1 base and J by 4 bases, with 10 bases left in between. This CDR3 region has 13 residues.

This clonotype was detected only once. The chain couples TRBV5-5 to TRBJ2-5, with TRBD1 as a possible D gene (6 bases). V was cut by 3 bases and J by 2 bases, with 11 bases left in between. The germline V gene has CDR1 SGHKS and CDR2 YYEKEE (reference sequence). This CDR3 comprises 14 residues. The CDR3 loop reads CASSWGPGQETQYF. As DNA, the CDR3 is TGTGCCAGCAGCTGGGGGCCGGGACAAGAGACCCAGTACTTC.

This clonotype occurred a few times. The rearrangement joins TRBV2 to TRBJ2-4; D is ambiguous. Germline V gene lookup returns CDR1 SNHLY and CDR2 FYNNEI. The CDR3 runs 14 residues. Trimming removed 3 bases at V and 6 bases at J, with 12 bases between. CDR3 in amino acids: CASSELFSVNIQYF. The CDR3 nucleotides read TGTGCCAGCAGTGAGCTGTTTTCTGTAAACATTCAGTACTTC.

This clonotype was counted only a few times. The chain employs TRBV15 and TRBJ2-3, with D possibly called TRBD1 or TRBD2 (5 bases each). This CDR3 is built from 12 residues. Germline CDR1 reads LNHNV; CDR2 reads YYDKDF (reference sequence). Trimming shortened V by 6 bases and J by 4 bases, and 8 bases separated the two germline ends. CDR3 amino acids: CATRGDADTQYF. The CDR3 DNA reads TGTGCCACCAGAGGGGACGCAGATACGCAGTATTTT.

The V gene is TRBV29-1, the J gene TRBJ1-1; D is unresolved. The CDR3 contains 13 residues. V gave up 4 bases and J gave up 7 bases, with 16 bases separating them. Germline V CDR1 and CDR2: SQVTM, ANQGSEA. CDR3 protein: CSVVLRRRGEAFF. The CDR3 nucleotides read TGCAGCGTTGTGTTGCGAAGGCGCGGTGAAGCTTTCTTT.

There are a few counts of this clonotype. CDR3: CATSLEGSEQYF. The CDR3 DNA reads TGTGCCACCAGCTTAGAGGGGAGCGAGCAGTACTTC. The rearrangement uses TRBV15 and TRBJ2-5; D could derive from TRBD1 or TRBD2 (5 bases each). The DNA end lines up better with TRBJ2-7; the J call may be wrong. Germline V gene sequence: CDR1 LNHNV, CDR2 YYDKDF (reference sequence). CDR3 length equals 12 residues.

The chain links TRBV12-3 or TRBV12-4 to TRBJ2-5, with a weak D call TRBD1 (5 bases). The DNA end is a closer match to TRBJ2-7, so the J assignment may be wrong. There are 15 residues in the CDR3. CDR3 residues: CASSLTRQPMNEQYF. CDR3 in DNA: TGTGCCAGCAGTTTAACTCGACAGCCCATGAACGAGCAGTACTTC.

This clonotype was observed a handful of times. This rearrangement joins TRBV6-6 to TRBJ1-1; D is perhaps TRBD1 (6 bases). The CDR3 extends over 14 amino acids. Trimming removed 2 bases at V and 3 bases at J, with 10 bases between. Germline V lookup: CDR1 MNHNY, CDR2 SVGAGI (reference sequence). For the CDR3, the DNA is TGTGCCAGCAGTTACCGACAGGACTACACTGAAGCTTTCTTT. Translating it yields CASSYRQDYTEAFF.

The rearrangement joins TRBV29-1 to TRBJ2-6; a weak D match, TRBD2 (6 bases). Germline values: CDR1 SQVTM, CDR2 ANQGSEA. Trimming left V 0 bases short and J 4 bases short, with 13 bases between. The CDR3 contains 16 residues. The CDR3 reads CSVEDRLGRGANVLTF. CDR3 bases: TGCAGCGTTGAAGATCGGTTAGGGAGGGGGGCCAACGTCCTGACTTTC. The full variable domain, with the rest looked up from reference TRBV29-1 and TRBJ2-6, is SAVISQKPSRDICQRGTSLTIQCQVDSQVTMMFWYRQQPGQSLTLIATANQGSEATYESGFVIDKFPISRPNLTFSTLTVSNMSPEDSSIYLCSVEDRLGRGANVLTFGAGSRLTVL.

Points on this clonotype: Since no conserved phenylalanine or tryptophan closes the CDR3, a read error is the likely cause. The chain carries TRBV28 and TRBJ1-6, with D hard to call. V lost 5 bases and J 7 bases, leaving 6 bases between the germline ends. CDR1 and CDR2 from the germline V gene are MDHEN and SYDVKM. The CDR3 is 12 residues long. CDR3 region: CASSNANSPLHS. The CDR3 bases are TGTGCCAGCAGTAACGCGAATTCACCCCTCCACTCT.

To note about this clonotype: A read error may produce the germline difference seen at one junction end. The rearrangement joins TRBV15 to TRBJ2-5, with 8 bases aligning to TRBD2. The end of the DNA aligns better with TRBJ2-7, so the J call may be wrong. Germline-derived CDR1 and CDR2 are LNHNV and YYDKDF (reference sequence). The CDR3 runs to 17 residues. The CDR3 spells CTTSRPLAGLTSYEQYF. For the CDR3, the DNA is TGTACCACCAGCAGACCATTAGCGGGGCTCACCTCCTACGAGCAGTACTTC.

The count of this clonotype is one. The V gene is TRBV29-1, the J gene TRBJ2-1, with 7 positions matching TRBD2. The CDR3 loop spans 13 amino acids. Germline CDR1 SQVTM, CDR2 ANQGSEA. V shed 7 bases, J shed 4 bases, and the junction held 7 bases outside the gene matches. This CDR3 is CSGKSGAYNEQFF. For the CDR3, the DNA is TGCAGCGGAAAAAGCGGGGCTTACAATGAGCAGTTCTTC.

The chain recombines TRBV28 with TRBJ2-5, with TRBD1 as a possible D gene (6 bases). Trimming stripped 1 base from V and 4 bases from J, with 13 bases between. The CDR3 runs to 15 residues. The germline gives CDR1 MDHEN, CDR2 SYDVKM. CDR3 region: CASSLSTGIRETQYF. CDR3 bases: TGTGCCAGCAGTTTATCAACAGGGATTCGAGAGACCCAGTACTTC.

This clonotype came up a few times. This chain connects TRBV7-6 to TRBJ2-1; D not resolved. Germline V gene lookup returns CDR1 SGHVS and CDR2 FNYEAQ. Trimming left V 2 bases short and J 9 bases short, with 20 bases between. This CDR3 contains 16 residues. The CDR3 sequence: CASSLLLSGFDGEQFF. CDR3 nucleotide sequence: TGTGCCAGCAGCTTACTCCTGTCGGGTTTCGATGGTGAGCAGTTCTTC. The full variable domain, its missing parts supplied by reference TRBV7-6 and TRBJ2-1, is GAGVSQSPRYKVTKRGQDVALRCDPISGHVSLYWYRQALGQGPEFLTYFNYEAQQDKSGLPNDRFSAERPEGSISTLTIQRTEQRDSAMYRCASSLLLSGFDGEQFFGPGTRLTVL.

V gene TRBV29-1 combines with J gene TRBJ1-1, with no clear D. The V end lost 5 bases, the J end lost 1 base, and 5 bases lay between the germline ends. The CDR3 runs 11 residues. Germline CDR1 is SQVTM and CDR2 is ANQGSEA. Written as DNA, the CDR3 is TGCAGCGTTAGCAGGAACACTGAAGCTTTCTTT. Its translation: CSVSRNTEAFF.

The chain employs TRBV3-1 and TRBJ1-5; no clear D. V was pared by 1 base and J by 1 base, with 5 bases between. The CDR3 is made up of 14 amino acids. The germline V gene has CDR1 LGHDT and CDR2 YNNKEL (reference sequence). The DNA of the CDR3 is TGTGCCAGCAGCCAAGGGGGAAGCAATCAGCCCCAGCATTTT. Its translation: CASSQGGSNQPQHF.